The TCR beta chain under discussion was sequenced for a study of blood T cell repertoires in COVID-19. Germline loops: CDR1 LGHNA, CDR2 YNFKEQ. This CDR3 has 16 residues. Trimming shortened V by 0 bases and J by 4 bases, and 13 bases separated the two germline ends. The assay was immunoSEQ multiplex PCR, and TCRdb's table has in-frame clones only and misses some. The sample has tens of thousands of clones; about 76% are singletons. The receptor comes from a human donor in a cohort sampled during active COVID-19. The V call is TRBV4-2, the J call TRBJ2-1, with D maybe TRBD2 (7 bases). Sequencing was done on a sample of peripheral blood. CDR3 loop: CASSQEERGGYNEQFF. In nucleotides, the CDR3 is TGTGCCAGCAGCCAAGAAGAAAGGGGGGGGTACAATGAGCAGTTCTTC.